Below are 17 T cell receptor beta chains sequenced from a single sample in a study of cytomegalovirus exposure and HLA in healthy donors. The PCR employed 60 Vbeta primers together with 13 Jbeta primers. Measured with immunoSEQ multiplex PCR; TCRdb has only the in-frame clones, and not every one. Of roughly 92,000 clones in the sample, around 80% were seen once. What was sequenced was PBMCs. Receptors originate from a woman aged 50 to 60 in good health and CMV-seropositive.

V gene TRBV5-1 combines with J gene TRBJ2-6, with D unclear. This CDR3 spans 15 amino acids. Looked up from germline, CDR1 is SGHRS and CDR2 is YFSETQ. Trimming cost V 0 bases and J 0 bases, with 4 bases left between them. CDR3 nucleotides: TGCGCCAGCAGCTTGGGGGCCTCTGGGGCCAACGTCCTGACTTTC. This translates into CASSLGASGANVLTF.

V is TRBV7-9 and J is TRBJ1-2, with D maybe TRBD1 (6 bases). V lost 5 bases and J 7 bases, leaving 14 bases between the germline ends. Germline V gives CDR1 SEHNR, CDR2 FQNEAQ (reference sequence). The CDR3 spans 13 residues. The CDR3 sequence is CASSPSGEFGYTF. CDR3 bases: TGTGCCAGCAGCCCGTCAGGGGAGTTTGGCTACACCTTC.

The J gene is TRBJ2-3, the V gene TRBV27, with 13 nucleotides matching TRBD2. Germline CDR1 and CDR2: MNHEY and SMNVEV (reference sequence). The CDR3 loop spans 17 amino acids. Losses at the gene ends were 6 bases for V and 5 bases for J; bases not matched to a gene: 11. The CDR3 sequence is CASRSLGTSGNIDTQYF. In DNA form, the CDR3 reads TGTGCCAGCAGATCACTCGGGACTAGCGGGAACATAGATACGCAGTATTTT.

The chain employs TRBV4-1 and TRBJ2-4; a possible D gene is TRBD2 (7 bases). Germline loops: CDR1 MGHRA, CDR2 YSYEKL. Trimming stripped 2 bases from V and 5 bases from J, with 16 bases between. This CDR3 contains 16 residues. CDR3 amino acids: CASSQIVAGGQNIQYF. The CDR3 region has the DNA TGCGCCAGCAGCCAAATAGTGGCCGGGGGGCAAAACATTCAGTACTTC.

V gene TRBV5-1 combines with J gene TRBJ2-5, with TRBD2 identical over 12 bases. This CDR3 has 15 amino acids. The J segment lost 4 bases and the V segment lost 4 bases, leaving 5 bases of the junction unmatched. The germline gives CDR1 SGHRS, CDR2 YFSETQ. The CDR3 region is CASSDLAGGGETQYF. The DNA for the CDR3 is TGCGCCAGCAGCGACCTAGCGGGAGGGGGAGAGACCCAGTACTTC.

The chain recombines TRBV19 with TRBJ2-5; 7 bases align to TRBD1. The assigned J gene may be wrong: the sequence end matches TRBJ2-7 better. CDR1 is LNHDA and CDR2 is SQIVND in the germline V gene (reference sequence). CDR3 size: 13 residues. The CDR3 DNA reads TGTGCCAGTAGTGCGGACAGGTCCTACGAGCAGTACTTC. This encodes CASSADRSYEQYF.

The count of this clone is one. The CDR3 DNA reads TGTGCCAGCTGGGGGACAGGAGGTCCTTACAATGAGCAGTTCTTC. As protein: CASWGTGGPYNEQFF. This chain joins TRBV27 and TRBJ2-1; 8 bases fit TRBD1. V gave up 8 bases and J gave up 4 bases; unmatched junction bases: 10. The CDR3 length is 15 residues. Germline CDR1 and CDR2: MNHEY and SMNVEV (reference sequence).

A few counts support this clone. The J gene is TRBJ2-2, the V gene TRBV13, with 8 bases lining up with TRBD2. The CDR3 length is 17 residues. Germline V gives CDR1 PRHDT, CDR2 FYEKMQ (reference sequence). V shed 0 bases, J shed 0 bases, and the junction held 3 bases outside the gene matches. Written as DNA, the CDR3 is TGTGCCAGCAGCTTAGGCCTTAGCGGGGCGAACACCGGGGAGCTGTTTTTT. Translated: CASSLGLSGANTGELFF.

In its sample, this clone was seen once. V gene TRBV11-3 combines with J gene TRBJ2-3; 7 bases agree with TRBD2. Germline CDR1 is SGHNT and CDR2 is YENEEA. V trimming: 5 bases; J trimming: 0 bases; junction bases outside the gene matches: 8. The CDR3 consists of 16 residues. The chain's CDR3 is CASSPTGGTSTDTQYF. DNA for the CDR3: TGTGCCAGCAGCCCCACGGGAGGTACTAGCACAGATACGCAGTATTTT.

The rearrangement joins TRBV25-1 to TRBJ2-5, with D possibly being TRBD2 (5 bases). Per germline, CDR1 MGHDK and CDR2 SYGVNS. The CDR3 extends over 15 amino acids. Trimming shortened V by 0 bases and J by 4 bases, and 12 bases separated the two germline ends. The CDR3 spells CASSEYSVAGETQYF. CDR3 nucleotide sequence: TGTGCCAGCAGTGAATATAGCGTGGCGGGAGAGACCCAGTACTTC.

This chain joins TRBV5-1 and TRBJ2-3, with 9 bases lining up with TRBD1. Germline CDR1 SGHRS, CDR2 YFSETQ. The CDR3 runs to 14 residues. Trimming cost V 0 bases and J 6 bases; bases outside gene matches: 2. The CDR3 loop is CASSLGDRVDTQYF. The CDR3 DNA reads as TGCGCCAGCAGCTTGGGGGACAGGGTGGATACGCAGTATTTT.

The chain joins TRBV7-9 to TRBJ2-1, with a possible D match to TRBD2 (5 bases). With 6 bases removed from V and 7 bases from J, the gap between germline ends came to 7 bases. Germline assignment: CDR1 SEHNR and CDR2 FQNEAQ (reference sequence). CDR3 size: 11 residues. The CDR3 here is CASRRANEQFF. CDR3 DNA sequence: TGTGCCAGCAGGAGGGCGAATGAGCAGTTCTTC.

The V gene is TRBV5-1, the J gene TRBJ2-6; 9 bases line up with TRBD2. The CDR3 consists of 18 residues. Germline loops: CDR1 SGHRS, CDR2 YFSETQ. V trimming: 2 bases; J trimming: 2 bases; junction bases outside the gene matches: 8. The DNA for the CDR3 is TGCGCCAGCAGCTTCGAGGTGATAGCGGGGGCTGGGGCCAACGTCCTGACTTTC. This gives the protein CASSFEVIAGAGANVLTF.

This sequence joins TRBV7-2 and TRBJ2-7; TRBD2 agrees at 7 bases. This CDR3 comprises 15 residues. After removal of 5 bases from V and 9 bases from J, the junction contained 16 bases not matched to a gene. Per germline, CDR1 SGHTA and CDR2 FQGNSA. The CDR3: CASSLRRGTSIGQYF. The DNA for the CDR3 is TGTGCCAGCAGCCTGAGGCGGGGGACCAGTATCGGGCAGTACTTC.

The chain couples TRBV27 to TRBJ1-2; no clear D. CDR3 size: 13 residues. Deletions cut 3 bases from V and 4 bases from J, with 9 bases between. The germline V gene encodes CDR1 MNHEY and CDR2 SMNVEV (reference sequence). The CDR3 region has the DNA TGTGCCAGCAGTTTCGGAAGCGGCTATGGCTACACCTTC. Translating gives CASSFGSGYGYTF.

This chain connects TRBV10-3 to TRBJ2-3; D might be TRBD2 (7 bases). The germline V gene has CDR1 ENHRY and CDR2 SYGVKD. The CDR3 covers 14 residues. Between the trimmed V and J ends, which lost 3 bases and 5 bases, there was a span of 12 bases. The CDR3 is CAISERGAEDTQYF. CDR3 bases: TGTGCCATCAGTGAACGGGGGGCGGAAGATACGCAGTATTTT.

J is TRBJ1-1 and V is TRBV7-9; D is undetermined. The CDR3 sequence is 12 residues long. The germline V gene encodes CDR1 SEHNR and CDR2 FQNEAQ (reference sequence). The V and J ends lost 2 bases and 5 bases respectively, with 6 bases between them. CDR3 residues: CASSLSSTEAFF. In DNA form, the CDR3 reads TGTGCCAGCAGCTTAAGCTCGACTGAAGCTTTCTTT. Drawing the rest from reference TRBV7-9 and TRBJ1-1, the complete variable domain is DTGVSQNPRHKITKRGQNVTFRCDPISEHNRLYWYRQTLGQGPEFLTYFQNEAQLEKSRLLSDRFSAERPKGSFSTLEIQRTEQGDSAMYLCASSLSSTEAFFGQGTRLTVV.